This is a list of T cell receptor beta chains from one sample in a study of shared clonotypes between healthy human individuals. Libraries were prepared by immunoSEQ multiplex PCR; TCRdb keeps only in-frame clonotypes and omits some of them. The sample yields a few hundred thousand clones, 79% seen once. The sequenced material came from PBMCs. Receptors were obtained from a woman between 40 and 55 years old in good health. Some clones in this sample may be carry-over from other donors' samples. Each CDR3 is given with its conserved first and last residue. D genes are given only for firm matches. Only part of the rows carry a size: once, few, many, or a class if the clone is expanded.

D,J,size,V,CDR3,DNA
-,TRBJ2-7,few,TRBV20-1,CSARDRYF,TGCAGTGCTAGAGATCGGTACTTC
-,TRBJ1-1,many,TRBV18,CASSPTGPTNTEAFF,TGTGCCAGCTCACCTACGGGACCAACGAACACTGAAGCTTTCTTT
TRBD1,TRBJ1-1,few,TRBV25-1,CASSTGGYTEAFF,TGTGCCAGCAGTACAGGGGGATATACTGAAGCTTTCTTT
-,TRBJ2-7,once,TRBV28,CASSDRYEQYF,TGTGCCAGCAGTGACCGCTACGAGCAGTACTTC
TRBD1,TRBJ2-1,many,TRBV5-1,CASSLTDRVDEQFF,TGCGCCAGCAGCTTAACGGACAGGGTCGATGAGCAGTTCTTC
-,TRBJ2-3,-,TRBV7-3,CASSLSSASGTDTQYF,TGTGCCAGCAGCTTAAGTTCGGCTAGCGGCACAGATACGCAGTATTTT
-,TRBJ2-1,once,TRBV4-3,CASSQDPRTYNEQFF,TGCGCCAGCAGCCAAGACCCTAGGACTTACAATGAGCAGTTCTTC
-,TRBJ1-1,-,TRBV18,CASSLNAGAPFGNEAFF,TGTGCCAGCTCACTAAACGCCGGGGCCCCATTCGGGAATGAAGCTTTCTTT
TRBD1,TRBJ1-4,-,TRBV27,CASSFQGQGYEKLFF,TGTGCCAGCAGCTTTCAGGGACAGGGGTACGAAAAACTGTTTTTT
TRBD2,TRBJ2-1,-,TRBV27,CASSLSGLAANYNEQFF,TGTGCCAGCAGTTTATCGGGGCTAGCGGCCAACTACAATGAGCAGTTCTTC
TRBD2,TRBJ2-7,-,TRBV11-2,CASSSSGSSYEQYF,TGTGCCAGCAGCTCTAGCGGGAGCTCCTACGAGCAGTACTTC
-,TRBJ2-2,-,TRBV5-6,CASSPPTGELFF,TGTGCCAGCAGCCCCCCCACCGGGGAGCTGTTTTTT
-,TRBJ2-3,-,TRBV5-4,CASSFEVGRGTDTQYF,TGTGCCAGCAGCTTCGAAGTGGGCCGGGGCACAGATACGCAGTATTTT
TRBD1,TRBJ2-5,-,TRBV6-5,CASSLLGTGQWETQYF,TGTGCCAGCAGTTTATTAGGGACGGGACAGTGGGAGACCCAGTACTTC
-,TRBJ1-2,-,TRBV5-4,CASSLIGRESYGYTF,TGTGCCAGCAGCTTGATCGGCAGGGAGAGCTATGGCTACACCTTC